These 25 T cell receptor beta chains share one sample of origin, sequenced in a study of post-analysis software for immune sequencing data. For these receptors, no antigen is known. Study-wide points: Patients used about five TRBV segments, including TRBV5-6, TRBV5-1 and TRBV20-1, more often than controls.

Every TCR beta cDNA library bore unique molecular identifiers. TCRdb reanalysed the PCR reads using MiXCR and keeps one entry per CDR3 protein. The sample has around 440,000 distinct CDR3 sequences, roughly 45% seen once; the top ten hold 9% to 13%. Sequenced: blood. These TCRs come from a girl between 10 and 17 years old with multiple sclerosis.

Concerning this clonotype itself: One end of the junction is discordant with germline, which a read error may explain. The chain combines TRBV5-1 with TRBJ1-2, with TRBD1 matching 7 bases. The germline gives CDR1 SGHRS, CDR2 YFSETQ. The CDR3 length is 14 residues. The CDR3: CAGSSTGDGFGYTF. The CDR3 DNA is TGCGCCGGCAGCTCAACAGGGGACGGTTTTGGCTACACCTTC.

This rearrangement joins TRBV29-1 to TRBJ1-1; no reliable D call. The CDR3 runs to 12 residues. CDR1 is SQVTM, CDR2 ANQGSEA, per germline. V was shortened by 3 bases and J by 8 bases, with 13 bases between the two germline ends. In DNA form, the CDR3 reads TGCAGCGTTGATTTACGAGTTTCGGAAGCTTTCTTT. Protein product: CSVDLRVSEAFF.

The chain combines TRBV28 with TRBJ1-1; D is unresolved. The length of the CDR3 is 14 residues. V lost 3 bases and J 2 bases, leaving 10 bases between the germline ends. Looked up from germline, CDR1 is MDHEN and CDR2 is SYDVKM. CDR3 in DNA: TGTGCCAGCAGTTTTGCTCCCACCAACACTGAAGCTTTCTTT. This codes for CASSFAPTNTEAFF.

The rearrangement joins TRBV7-9 to TRBJ2-1, with TRBD1 matching over 8 bases. The CDR3 length is 16 residues. V gave up 0 bases and J gave up 3 bases; unmatched junction bases: 4. The germline gives CDR1 SEHNR, CDR2 FQNEAQ (reference sequence). The CDR3 loop reads CASSLAVTGGYNEQFF. CDR3 in DNA: TGTGCCAGCAGCTTAGCCGTTACAGGGGGCTACAATGAGCAGTTCTTC.

This clonotype occurred many times. The chain links TRBV3-1 to TRBJ2-7; 8 nucleotides match TRBD1. V lost 6 bases to trimming and J lost 0 bases; unmatched junction nucleotides: 4. The CDR3 contains 14 residues. In germline, CDR1 is LGHDT, CDR2 YNNKEL (reference sequence). CDR3 region: CASRRTGSSYEQYF. The CDR3, as DNA: TGTGCCAGCAGAAGGACAGGGTCCTCCTACGAGCAGTACTTC.

This clonotype turned up a few times. The J gene is TRBJ1-5, the V gene TRBV4-1; D gene uncertain. The length of the CDR3 is 15 residues. In germline, CDR1 is MGHRA, CDR2 YSYEKL. Deletions cut 0 bases from V and 5 bases from J, with 11 bases between. The CDR3 here is CASSQEGRVHQPQHF. CDR3 sequence (DNA): TGCGCCAGCAGCCAAGAAGGACGGGTCCATCAGCCCCAGCATTTT.

The chain couples TRBV7-2 to TRBJ2-2; no reliable D call. In germline, CDR1 is SGHTA, CDR2 FQGNSA. The length of the CDR3 is 14 residues. The V end lost 5 bases, the J end lost 5 bases, and 12 bases lay between the germline ends. The CDR3 region is CASSPRGRTGELFF. DNA of the CDR3: TGTGCCAGCAGCCCCCGAGGTCGGACCGGGGAGCTGTTTTTT.

The chain carries TRBV5-1 and TRBJ2-1; 8 bases match TRBD1. The CDR3 extends over 14 amino acids. V lost 5 bases and J lost 7; bases outside the gene matches: 8. CDR1 is SGHRS, CDR2 YFSETQ, per germline. The CDR3 sequence: CASSEGGQENEQFF. Written as DNA, the CDR3 is TGCGCCAGCAGTGAGGGGGGACAGGAAAATGAGCAGTTCTTC.

The chain uses TRBV20-1 and TRBJ2-7, with a weak D call TRBD1 (6 bases). The V end lost 1 base, the J end lost 3 bases, and 16 bases lay between the germline ends. Germline loops: CDR1 DFQATT, CDR2 SNEGSKA (reference sequence). CDR3 length: 15 amino acids. The CDR3 sequence: CSARALAQGRYEQYF. The CDR3, as DNA: TGCAGTGCTAGAGCCCTCGCGCAGGGGCGCTACGAGCAGTACTTC.

There are a few counts of this clonotype. V is TRBV27 and J is TRBJ2-5; D is uncertain. The CDR3 is 14 amino acids. With 4 bases removed from V and 5 bases from J, the gap between germline ends came to 14 bases. The germline V gene encodes CDR1 MNHEY and CDR2 SMNVEV (reference sequence). The CDR3 nucleotides read TGTGCCAGCAGTTACATCGGTTCTGGGGAGACCCAGTACTTC. Translating gives CASSYIGSGETQYF.

The chain combines TRBV10-1 with TRBJ2-7; 8 bases map to TRBD2. The CDR3 extends over 14 amino acids. The V and J ends lost 3 bases and 4 bases, in that order; junction bases with no gene match: 5. Per germline, CDR1 WNHNN and CDR2 SYGVQD (reference sequence). The CDR3 region is CASSEAGDKYEQYF. CDR3 DNA sequence: TGCGCCAGCAGTGAAGCGGGAGATAAATACGAGCAGTACTTC.

The chain links TRBV29-1 to TRBJ2-6; TRBD1 agrees at 11 bases. This CDR3 is built from 17 residues. The V gene's germline CDR1 is SQVTM and CDR2 ANQGSEA. V gave up 1 base and J gave up 3 bases; unmatched junction bases: 5. For the CDR3, the DNA is TGCAGCGTTGAAGCCCGCGGGACAGGGGGTGGGGCCAACGTCCTGACTTTC. Translated, it gives CSVEARGTGGGANVLTF.

This clonotype occurred a few times. The chain joins TRBV28 to TRBJ2-1, with a weak D call TRBD2 (6 bases). Germline V CDR1 and CDR2: MDHEN, SYDVKM. Trimming cost V 6 bases and J 2 bases, with 17 bases left between them. The CDR3 contains 16 residues. CDR3 protein: CASSPSRGGTYNEQFF. CDR3 in DNA: TGTGCCAGCAGCCCGTCCCGGGGCGGGACCTACAATGAGCAGTTCTTC.

This clonotype was seen only a few times. This rearrangement joins TRBV5-5 to TRBJ2-3; D is perhaps TRBD2 (6 bases). V was trimmed by 0 bases and J by 4 bases, leaving 21 bases between them. The CDR3 spans 18 residues. Germline V gene data show CDR1 as SGHKS and CDR2 as YYEKEE (reference sequence). The CDR3 loop reads CASSLAVLPGGIADTQYF. CDR3 DNA: TGTGCCAGCAGCTTGGCCGTGTTACCCGGAGGGATCGCAGATACGCAGTATTTT.

The chain links TRBV20-1 to TRBJ2-1, with D hard to call. V was shortened by 3 bases and J by 4 bases, with 7 bases between the two germline ends. The CDR3 sequence is 12 residues long. From germline, CDR1 is DFQATT and CDR2 SNEGSKA (reference sequence). CDR3 in DNA: TGCAGTGCTAGTCTCAGGTACAATGAGCAGTTCTTC. Translated, it gives CSASLRYNEQFF.

The table lists this clonotype with many counts. The CDR3 DNA follows: TGTGCCAGCGACTCAGGTGTAGCCAAAAACATTCAGTACTTC. Encoded protein: CASDSGVAKNIQYF. The chain employs TRBV7-2 and TRBJ2-4; no definite D call. This CDR3 is built from 14 residues. CDR1 and CDR2 from the germline V gene are SGHTA and FQGNSA. The V end lost 8 bases, the J end lost 0 bases, and 11 bases lay between the germline ends.

This chain joins TRBV25-1 and TRBJ2-1; TRBD2 is a possible D gene (5 bases). The V end lost 2 bases, the J end lost 3 bases, and 14 bases lay between the germline ends. Germline V gene sequence: CDR1 MGHDK, CDR2 SYGVNS. The CDR3 runs to 16 residues. CDR3 loop: CASSEILAARYNEQFF. The CDR3, as DNA: TGTGCCAGCAGTGAAATCCTAGCAGCGCGCTACAATGAGCAGTTCTTC. Using reference TRBV25-1 and TRBJ2-1 for the parts outside the CDR3, the full variable domain is EADIYQTPRYLVIGTGKKITLECSQTMGHDKMYWYQQDPGMELHLIHYSYGVNSTEKGDLSSESTVSRIRTEHFPLTLESARPSHTSQYLCASSEILAARYNEQFFGPGTRLTVL.

The V gene is TRBV20-1, the J gene TRBJ2-7; D ambiguous. CDR1 is DFQATT, CDR2 SNEGSKA, per germline (reference sequence). The ends were cut back, 6 bases at V and 5 bases at J, with 14 bases in the middle. This CDR3 is built from 12 residues. CDR3 loop: CSAGALMDEQYF. CDR3 coding DNA: TGCAGTGCCGGAGCCCTAATGGACGAGCAGTACTTC.

Notes on this clonotype: At one end, the junction sequence differs from germline, possibly due to a read error. V and J are TRBV20-1 and TRBJ2-2, with TRBD2 identical over 8 bases. CDR1 and CDR2 (germline): DFQATT, SNEGSKA (reference sequence). This CDR3 is built from 15 residues. CDR3 sequence: CSAESGRENTGGLFF. Written as DNA, the CDR3 is TGCAGTGCAGAAAGCGGGAGAGAGAACACCGGGGGGCTGTTTTTT.

The CDR3 sequence: CASKWGTRQYF. CDR3 nucleotide sequence: TGTGCCAGCAAATGGGGGACTAGGCAGTACTTC. V and J are TRBV6-5 and TRBJ2-4; 8 bases match TRBD2. This CDR3 comprises 11 residues. The germline gives CDR1 MNHEY, CDR2 SVGAGI. V was pared by 7 bases and J by 13 bases, with 6 bases of the junction left unmatched.

V is TRBV4-1 and J is TRBJ2-1; 12 nucleotides match TRBD1. V shed 6 bases and J 8 bases; nucleotides not matched to a gene: 11. CDR1 is MGHRA, CDR2 YSYEKL, per germline. CDR3 length: 16 amino acids. This chain's CDR3 is CASRLRGTGGWDEQFF. The DNA for the CDR3 is TGCGCCAGCAGACTGCGAGGGACAGGGGGCTGGGATGAGCAGTTCTTC.

This clonotype was recorded a few times. The chain is built from TRBV7-2 and TRBJ2-1; TRBD1 aligns across 9 bases. Judging by the DNA end, TRBJ2-7 fits better; the J call may be wrong. The CDR3 has 15 amino acids. Germline V lookup: CDR1 SGHTA, CDR2 FQGNSA. CDR3 sequence (DNA): TGTGCCAGCAGCTTAGAGGGACAGGGAACGTCCGAGCAGTACTTC. It is translated as CASSLEGQGTSEQYF.

V and J are TRBV15 and TRBJ2-5; D is uncertain. Between the trimmed V and J ends, which lost 0 bases and 5 bases, there was a span of 4 bases. The germline gives CDR1 LNHNV, CDR2 YYDKDF (reference sequence). CDR3 length equals 12 residues. In nucleotides, the CDR3 is TGTGCCACCAGCAGAGACTCCGAGACCCAGTACTTC. Its translation is CATSRDSETQYF.

V gene TRBV5-1 combines with J gene TRBJ1-2, with a possible D match to TRBD1 (5 bases). CDR1 and CDR2 from the germline V gene are SGHRS and YFSETQ. This CDR3 comprises 15 residues. V was clipped by 2 bases and J by 6 bases, with 17 bases between them. CDR3 bases: TGCGCCAGCAGCTTCGGTGTAGGGGTGGGCCATGGCTACACCTTC. Amino acids: CASSFGVGVGHGYTF.

Only a few counts were recorded for this clonotype. The CDR3 loop reads CSAEERGGSYEQYF. The CDR3 DNA is TGCAGCGCCGAGGAGCGCGGGGGCTCCTACGAGCAGTACTTC. The V gene is TRBV29-1, the J gene TRBJ2-7; 7 bases agree with TRBD2. This CDR3 comprises 14 residues. Looked up from germline, CDR1 is SQVTM and CDR2 is ANQGSEA. V trimming: 7 bases; J trimming: 0 bases; junction bases outside the gene matches: 9.